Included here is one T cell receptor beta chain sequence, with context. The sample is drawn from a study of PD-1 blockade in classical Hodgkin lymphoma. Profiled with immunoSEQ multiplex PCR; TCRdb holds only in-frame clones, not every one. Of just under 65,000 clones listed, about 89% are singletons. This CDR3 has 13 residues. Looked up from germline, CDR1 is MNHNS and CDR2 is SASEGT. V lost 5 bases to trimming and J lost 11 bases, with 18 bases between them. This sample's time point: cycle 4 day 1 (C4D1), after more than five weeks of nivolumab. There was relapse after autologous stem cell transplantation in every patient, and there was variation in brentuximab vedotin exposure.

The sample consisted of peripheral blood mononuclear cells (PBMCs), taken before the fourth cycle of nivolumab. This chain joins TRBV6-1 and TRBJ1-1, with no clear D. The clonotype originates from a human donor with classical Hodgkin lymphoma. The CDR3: CASSNSGPARAFF. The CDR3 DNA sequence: TGTGCCAGCAGTAACTCTGGACCGGCACGGGCTTTCTTT.